These T cell receptor beta chains were read from a single sample in a study of blood T cell repertoires in COVID-19. Repertoires were generated with immunoSEQ multiplex PCR, while TCRdb's copy carries only in-frame clones and drops some. The repertoire holds about 57,000 clones, about 82% seen once, with around 4% in the top ten. The sample consisted of PBMCs or T cells enriched from blood (not recorded which). All receptors derive from a middle-aged woman with acute COVID-19. The CDR3 runs from the conserved cysteine through the conserved F or W. D genes are given only for firm matches. Not all rows give a size; the values are once, few, many and, for expanded clones, a class.

d_call,clone_size,j_call,v_call,cdr3_aa,cdr3_nt
TRBD2,-,TRBJ2-3,TRBV11-2,CASSLVSGSVADTQYF,TGTGCCAGCAGCCTGGTTAGCGGGAGTGTAGCCGATACGCAGTATTTT
TRBD1,-,TRBJ1-3,TRBV7-2,CASSLRTGGPNTIYF,TGTGCCAGCAGCTTACGGACAGGGGGGCCAAACACCATATATTTT
-,-,TRBJ1-5,TRBV11-2,CASSGGSGWDQPQHF,TGTGCCAGCAGTGGGGGGTCGGGCTGGGATCAGCCCCAGCATTTT
TRBD2,few,TRBJ2-1,TRBV5-1,CASSLPGLAGTTEQFF,TGCGCCAGCAGCCTACCGGGACTAGCGGGGACTACTGAGCAGTTCTTC
-,-,TRBJ2-7,TRBV20-1,CSARDSYEQYF,TGCAGTGCCCGCGACAGCTACGAGCAGTACTTC
TRBD2,few,TRBJ2-2,TRBV5-6,CASSLGLANTGELFF,TGTGCCAGCAGCCTGGGACTAGCGAACACCGGGGAGCTGTTTTTT
TRBD2,-,TRBJ2-7,TRBV28,CASLPRTSGYEQYF,TGTGCCAGCCTTCCCCGGACTAGCGGCTACGAGCAGTACTTC
-,-,TRBJ1-1,TRBV3-1/TRBV3-2,CASSQGGAGNTEAFF,TGTGCCAGCAGCCAGGGTGGGGCAGGGAACACTGAAGCTTTCTTT
-,once,TRBJ1-6,TRBV3-1/TRBV3-2,CASSPALTNSPLHF,TGTGCCAGCAGCCCAGCCCTGACAAATTCACCCCTCCACTTT
-,-,TRBJ1-5,TRBV6-5,CASSYYEWSNQPQHF,TGTGCCAGCAGTTACTACGAGTGGAGCAATCAGCCCCAGCATTTT
-,once,TRBJ1-1,TRBV6-2/TRBV6-3,CASSFSPDSKVEAFF,TGTGCCAGCAGTTTCTCCCCGGACAGCAAAGTTGAAGCTTTCTTT
TRBD1,-,TRBJ1-4,TRBV15,CATSRDQGAYEKLFF,TGTGCCACCAGCAGAGATCAGGGGGCCTATGAAAAACTGTTTTTT
TRBD1,-,TRBJ1-3,TRBV5-4,CASSRTGGNTIYF,TGTGCCAGCAGCCGGACAGGGGGAAACACCATATATTTT
-,-,TRBJ1-5,TRBV5-1,CASSLGAGTMNNQPQHF,TGCGCCAGCAGCCTAGGGGCGGGGACCATGAACAATCAGCCCCAGCATTTT
TRBD1,few,TRBJ1-5,TRBV13,CASSIGQGAQPQHF,TGTGCCAGCAGCATTGGACAGGGGGCTCAGCCCCAGCATTTT
TRBD2,once,TRBJ2-7,TRBV7-8,CASSLGTSFAPSYEQYF,TGTGCCAGCAGCCTTGGGACTAGCTTTGCCCCTTCCTACGAGCAGTACTTC
TRBD2,-,TRBJ2-5,TRBV7-9,CASQGLAGGISQETQYF,TGTGCCAGCCAAGGACTAGCGGGAGGGATTTCTCAAGAGACCCAGTACTTC
-,-,TRBJ1-5,TRBV28,CASSSGGSNQPQHF,TGTGCCAGCAGCTCGGGGGGCAGTAATCAGCCCCAGCATTTT
-,-,TRBJ1-4,TRBV5-4,CASSLMTGLDNEKLFF,TGTGCCAGCAGCTTAATGACTGGGTTGGATAATGAAAAACTGTTTTTT
-,-,TRBJ2-7,TRBV25-1,CASRSTYEQYF,TGTGCCAGCAGGTCCACCTACGAGCAGTACTTC
TRBD1,-,TRBJ1-3,TRBV5-1,CASTSTGGSGNTIYF,TGCGCCAGCACCTCGACAGGGGGCTCTGGAAACACCATATATTTT
TRBD1,-,TRBJ1-1,TRBV5-1,CASRVDRDTEAFF,TGCGCCAGCAGGGTGGACAGGGACACTGAAGCTTTCTTT
-,-,TRBJ2-5,TRBV5-1,CASSLETQTKTQYF,TGCGCCAGCAGCTTGGAGACGCAGACAAAGACCCAGTACTTC
TRBD1,-,TRBJ1-5,TRBV6-1,CASSARQDRGLAQPQHF,TGTGCCAGCAGTGCACGTCAGGACAGGGGGCTTGCTCAGCCCCAGCATTTT
-,-,TRBJ2-2,TRBV5-1,CASSLDWGGTGELFF,TGCGCCAGCAGCTTGGATTGGGGAGGCACCGGGGAGCTGTTTTTT
TRBD2,-,TRBJ2-1,TRBV11-2,CASSLLPAGYNEQFF,TGTGCCAGCAGCTTACTCCCAGCGGGGTACAATGAGCAGTTCTTC
-,-,TRBJ2-5,TRBV6-7,CASSLQTGDTETQYF,TGTGCCAGCAGCCTACAGACAGGCGATACGGAGACCCAGTACTTC
-,-,TRBJ1-1,TRBV7-9,CASVLGENTEAFF,TGTGCCAGCGTACTCGGAGAAAACACTGAAGCTTTCTTT
-,once,TRBJ2-1,TRBV15,CATSRGVPGNEQFF,TGTGCCACCAGCAGAGGGGTTCCGGGGAATGAGCAGTTCTTC
TRBD1,-,TRBJ1-5,TRBV19,CASSILGRTGNQPQHF,TGTGCCAGTAGTATATTAGGGCGGACAGGGAATCAGCCCCAGCATTTT
TRBD1,medium-sized,TRBJ2-5,TRBV9,CASSVDDRVEETQYF,TGTGCCAGCAGCGTAGATGACAGGGTGGAGGAGACCCAGTACTTC
-,-,TRBJ1-2,TRBV19,CASTLVPNYGYTF,TGTGCCAGTACCCTAGTCCCGAACTATGGCTACACCTTC
TRBD2,-,TRBJ2-2,TRBV18,CASSPPASGANTGELFF,TGTGCCAGCTCACCACCGGCCAGCGGGGCGAACACCGGGGAGCTGTTTTTT
-,-,TRBJ1-2,TRBV19,CASNSPRWQTNYGYTF,TGTGCCAGTAATTCGCCTCGATGGCAAACTAACTATGGCTACACCTTC
TRBD1,-,TRBJ1-4,TRBV29-1,CSVTPGQGLEKLFF,TGCAGCGTTACCCCGGGACAGGGATTGGAAAAACTGTTTTTT
TRBD1,once,TRBJ1-1,TRBV2,CASRARQGSNTEAFF,TGTGCCAGCAGGGCCAGACAGGGATCGAACACTGAAGCTTTCTTT
TRBD2,-,TRBJ2-7,TRBV5-6,CASSFGTSVVYEQYF,TGTGCCAGCAGCTTCGGGACTAGCGTTGTATACGAGCAGTACTTC
TRBD1,-,TRBJ1-1,TRBV10-3,CAISEFKGIQQGPNPEAFF,TGTGCCATCAGTGAGTTTAAAGGGATCCAACAGGGGCCTAACCCTGAAGCTTTCTTT
TRBD1,once,TRBJ1-5,TRBV7-8,CASTTGDHSNQPQHF,TGTGCCAGCACCACAGGGGATCACAGCAATCAGCCCCAGCATTTT
-,-,TRBJ1-4,TRBV28,CASSVRTDFDEKLFF,TGTGCCAGCAGTGTAAGGACAGATTTCGATGAAAAACTGTTTTTT
TRBD2,-,TRBJ2-1,TRBV7-3,CASSLMAGDEQFF,TGTGCCAGCAGCTTAATGGCGGGAGATGAGCAGTTCTTC
-,few,TRBJ2-1,TRBV5-4,CASSWGGPAGRVDEQFF,TGTGCCAGCAGCTGGGGCGGTCCAGCGGGCCGCGTAGATGAGCAGTTCTTC
-,once,TRBJ2-7,TRBV28,CASKSDSPMRQYF,TGTGCCAGCAAATCGGACAGTCCGATGCGGCAGTACTTC
-,-,TRBJ2-7,TRBV27,CASSLDSLTYEQYF,TGTGCCAGCAGTTTAGACAGTTTAACCTACGAGCAGTACTTC
TRBD1,-,TRBJ1-1,TRBV19,CASSSTGDTEAFF,TGTGCCAGTAGCTCGACAGGGGACACTGAAGCTTTCTTT
-,-,TRBJ2-1,TRBV7-9,CASSLEELFF,TGTGCCAGCAGCTTAGAGGAGCTGTTCTTC
TRBD1,-,TRBJ1-1,TRBV28,CASSFSRGRTEAFF,TGTGCCAGCAGTTTTTCCAGGGGGCGGACTGAAGCTTTCTTT
-,-,TRBJ1-4,TRBV9,CASSVVAERGEKLFF,TGTGCCAGCAGCGTAGTGGCGGAGCGGGGGGAAAAACTGTTTTTT
TRBD2,-,TRBJ2-1,TRBV6-6,CASSSFSGGGANEQFF,TGTGCCAGCAGTTCCTTTTCGGGGGGAGGGGCCAATGAGCAGTTCTTC
TRBD2,-,TRBJ2-7,TRBV3-1/TRBV3-2,CASSQVNRRGNEQYF,TGTGCCAGCAGCCAAGTCAATCGGCGGGGGAACGAGCAGTACTTC
-,-,TRBJ1-2,TRBV19,CASTDSLNYGYTF,TGTGCCAGTACGGACAGCCTCAACTATGGCTACACCTTC
TRBD2,-,TRBJ2-1,TRBV24-1,CATSDSRRLAGEGNEQFF,TGTGCCACCAGTGATTCCCGGCGACTAGCGGGAGAGGGCAATGAGCAGTTCTTC
-,-,TRBJ1-1,TRBV27,CASRHRVRGGDTEAFF,TGTGCCAGCAGGCATCGCGTAAGGGGAGGGGACACTGAAGCTTTCTTT
-,-,TRBJ1-3,TRBV5-1,CASSSEGVEVDTIYF,TGCGCCAGCAGCTCGGAGGGCGTCGAGGTGGACACCATATATTTT
-,-,TRBJ1-6,TRBV19,CASSPQGIIPPLHF,TGTGCCAGTAGTCCTCAGGGAATCATCCCACCCCTCCACTTT